Listed below are T cell receptor beta chains from one sample, sequenced in a study of OX40 agonist ivuxolimab in advanced cancers. Assay used: immunoSEQ multiplex PCR; TCRdb lists only in-frame clones, some missing. The table lists 20,000 to 30,000 clones, 65% to 90% of them singletons, with less than 50% in the top ten. The starting material was CD4+ or CD8+ T cells sorted from blood, obtained in a trial of the OX40 agonist ivuxolimab. The receptor set was obtained from an adult with an advanced solid tumor such as melanoma, head and neck, liver or kidney cancer. CDR3s include the opening cysteine and the closing phenylalanine or tryptophan. A D gene is named only where the DNA matches it firmly. Clone size is given for some rows only: seen once, a few or many times, or a class if the clone is expanded.

V	D	size	J	DNA	CDR3
TRBV14	TRBD2	NA	TRBJ2-3	TGTGCCAGCAGCCAAGGGACTAGAGTAAATTCAGATACGCAGTATTTT	CASSQGTRVNSDTQYF
TRBV6-5	NA	NA	TRBJ2-7	TGTGCCAGCAGGGGACTTACGAGCTCCTACGAGCAGTACTTC	CASRGLTSSYEQYF
TRBV18	TRBD2	NA	TRBJ2-3	TGTGCCAGCTCACCCCTAGGGACTACCACAGATACGCAGTATTTT	CASSPLGTTTDTQYF
TRBV28	TRBD2	NA	TRBJ2-3	TGTGCCAGCAGTTCCCGGACTAGCGGGAGGACAGATACGCAGTATTTT	CASSSRTSGRTDTQYF
TRBV27	NA	NA	TRBJ1-1	TGTGCCAGCAGTTGGACACGAAACACTGAAGCTTTCTTT	CASSWTRNTEAFF
TRBV5-4	NA	NA	TRBJ2-6	TGTGCCAGCAGCTTGAGTGGGTCGGGGGCCAACGTCCTGACTTTC	CASSLSGSGANVLTF
TRBV9	NA	once	TRBJ2-7	TGTGCCAGCAGCGTTCTGAGCGTACCCTCCTACGAGCAGTACTTC	CASSVLSVPSYEQYF
TRBV30	NA	NA	TRBJ2-5	TGTGCCTGGAGTGTGGCTAGCCAAGAGACCCAGTACTTC	CAWSVASQETQYF
TRBV19	NA	NA	TRBJ2-1	TGTGCCAGTAGTATAGCCAGGGGCCCCTACAATGAGCAGTTCTTC	CASSIARGPYNEQFF
TRBV2	NA	NA	TRBJ1-2	TGTGCCAGCAGCGTGGCTCCAGGCAACTATGGCTACACCTTC	CASSVAPGNYGYTF
TRBV7-9	TRBD1	NA	TRBJ2-5	TGTGCCAGCAGCTTCCCTCGGGACAGCCAAGAGACCCAGTACTTC	CASSFPRDSQETQYF
TRBV29-1	NA	NA	TRBJ1-1	TGCAGCGTTAACGAGGACCGCGCTTTCTTT	CSVNEDRAFF
TRBV27	NA	NA	TRBJ2-1	TGTGCCAGCAGTTTACGTAGCGGTGAGCAGTTCTTC	CASSLRSGEQFF
TRBV28	TRBD1	NA	TRBJ1-3	TGTGCCACCTCGACAGGGTCTGGAAACACCATATATTTT	CATSTGSGNTIYF
TRBV7-3	TRBD2	NA	TRBJ2-3	TGTGCCAGCAGCTCGGGGGGTCGCACAGATACGCAGTATTTT	CASSSGGRTDTQYF
TRBV27	NA	NA	TRBJ1-1	TGTGCCAGCAGTTACGGGGGAACCTTGACTGAAGCTTTCTTT	CASSYGGTLTEAFF
TRBV27	NA	NA	TRBJ2-7	TGTGCCAGCAGTCCCTCGGGGGCGGACGAGCAGTACTTC	CASSPSGADEQYF
TRBV11-2	NA	NA	TRBJ1-1	TGTGCCAGCAGTGGACAGACCTTGAACACTGAAGCTTTCTTT	CASSGQTLNTEAFF
TRBV6-5	NA	NA	TRBJ2-2	TGTGCCAGCAGTTACGGGTCCACCGGGGAGCTGTTTTTT	CASSYGSTGELFF
TRBV11-2	NA	NA	TRBJ1-1	TGTGCCAGCAGCCCGATCACGACCGGTGAAGCTTTCTTT	CASSPITTGEAFF
TRBV27	NA	NA	TRBJ2-7	TGTGCCAGCAGTTTTGGGGGCAGGGCGGGGGAGCAGTACTTC	CASSFGGRAGEQYF
TRBV29-1	NA	few	TRBJ1-1	TGCAGCGTTGAGAAAGGGACGGTCGAAGCTTTCTTT	CSVEKGTVEAFF
TRBV27	TRBD1	once	TRBJ2-1	TGTGCCAGCAGCTGGGACAGGGTCAATGAGCAGTTCTTC	CASSWDRVNEQFF
TRBV28	NA	NA	TRBJ1-1	TGTGCCAGCAGTCGAACCTACACTGAAGCTTTCTTT	CASSRTYTEAFF
TRBV7-8	NA	few	TRBJ1-3	TGTGCCAGCAGCTTAGAGGGGCTCTCTGGAAACACCATATATTTT	CASSLEGLSGNTIYF
TRBV6-5	NA	NA	TRBJ1-5	TGTGCCAGCAGTCCTAGTGGGGAGGTTCAGCCCCAGCATTTT	CASSPSGEVQPQHF
TRBV19	NA	NA	TRBJ1-5	TGTGCTTCGAAGAGCCGGACCAATAGCAATCAGCCCCAGCATTTT	CASKSRTNSNQPQHF
TRBV29-1	NA	NA	TRBJ2-2	TGCAGCGTTGAAGTAGGGAGAGGGGACACCGGGGAGCTGTTTTTT	CSVEVGRGDTGELFF
TRBV19	TRBD1	NA	TRBJ1-2	TGTGCCAGTAGTCCGGGACAGGGGGACTATGGCTACACCTTC	CASSPGQGDYGYTF
TRBV27	TRBD1	NA	TRBJ1-2	TGTGCCAGCAGTCACTCCGGGACAGGGGTCTATGGCTACACCTTC	CASSHSGTGVYGYTF
TRBV7-6	NA	NA	TRBJ2-5	TGTGCCAGCAGCCCTCCCGGGGGTTTCCAAGAGACCCAGTACTTC	CASSPPGGFQETQYF
TRBV19	NA	few	TRBJ1-5	TGTGCCAGTCCGGACATTCCCGAACGTCAGCCCCAGCATTTT	CASPDIPERQPQHF
TRBV28	NA	NA	TRBJ1-4	TGTGCCAGCAGTTTAGGGCAGGGTGGGGAAAGGCTGTTTTTT	CASSLGQGGERLFF
TRBV7-8	NA	NA	TRBJ1-5	TGTGCCAGCAGCCCGGAGGGAAATCAGCCCCAGCATTTT	CASSPEGNQPQHF
TRBV10-1	NA	NA	TRBJ2-6	TGCGCCAGCAGTGAGTCGCCGACATCTGGGGCCAACGTCCTGACTTTC	CASSESPTSGANVLTF
TRBV29-1	TRBD1	NA	TRBJ1-1	TGCAGCGTTCATACAGGGGGTGGCACTGAAGCTTTCTTT	CSVHTGGGTEAFF
TRBV7-2	NA	NA	TRBJ2-2	TGTGCCAGCAGCTTATTTCGGCTTCCGGAGGGCGGGGAGCTGTTTTTT	CASSLFRLPEGGELFF
TRBV12-5	NA	NA	TRBJ2-7	TGTGCTAGTGGTTTGAGGGGGGGCGAGCAGTACTTC	CASGLRGGEQYF
TRBV7-3	NA	once	TRBJ2-5	TGTGCCAGCAGCTTAACTGGGCCTATCGGACAAGAGACCCAGTACTTC	CASSLTGPIGQETQYF
TRBV6-5	NA	NA	TRBJ1-2	TGTGCCAGCGGCGCTACATGGACTGAGGTCTATGGCTACACCTTC	CASGATWTEVYGYTF
TRBV5-6	TRBD1	NA	TRBJ2-4	TGTGCCAGCACCCATTGGACAGGGCTAAACATTCAGTACTTC	CASTHWTGLNIQYF
TRBV6-5	NA	NA	TRBJ1-5	TGTGCCAGCAGTCCCCGAGGGGATGGTCAGCCCCAGCATTTT	CASSPRGDGQPQHF
TRBV7-9	TRBD1	medium-sized	TRBJ1-4	TGTGCCAGCAGTACCTCAAGGGACAGGGACGAAAAACTGTTTTTT	CASSTSRDRDEKLFF
TRBV19	TRBD1	NA	TRBJ2-1	TGTGCCAGTAGTACCGCCGGACAGGGTTGGGATGAGCAGTTCTTC	CASSTAGQGWDEQFF
TRBV7-9	NA	NA	TRBJ2-1	TGTGCCAGCAGCTTAGCAAGTGGATTCCATGAGCAGTTCTTC	CASSLASGFHEQFF
TRBV19	NA	NA	TRBJ1-1	TGTGCCAGTTCGCAGGACGGGGGGACTGAAGCTTTCTTT	CASSQDGGTEAFF
TRBV19	NA	NA	TRBJ2-7	TGTGCCAGCAAGCCCTCGGAGACCTACGAGCAGTACTTC	CASKPSETYEQYF
TRBV28	TRBD1	NA	TRBJ1-4	TGTGCCAGCAGTCAGGGACAGGGAGTAAGGGAAAAACTGTTTTTT	CASSQGQGVREKLFF
TRBV5-1	NA	NA	TRBJ2-7	TGCGCCAGCAGCTTGTTGCCCGAATCCTACGAGCAGTACTTC	CASSLLPESYEQYF
TRBV15	TRBD1	NA	TRBJ1-2	TGTGCCACCAGCAGAGCCGGACAGGGGCGCAACTATGGCTACACCTTC	CATSRAGQGRNYGYTF
TRBV7-9	TRBD2	NA	TRBJ2-1	TGTGCCAGCAGCCTATACCCTAGCGGCCCTCTAACGGATGAGCAGTTCTTC	CASSLYPSGPLTDEQFF